This TCR beta chain comes out of a study of blood T cells in healthy people across ages. The study, taken as a whole, reports: Long-lived donors carried more naive CD4+ cells and greater diversity than aged donors. Lack of knowledge of donor CMV status possibly confounded expanded clonotype changes.

A word on this clonotype: What it recognizes is unknown.

Sample donors were healthy Caucasian individuals that came from Russia, aged roughly 6 to 90. Through a sample-barcoded 5' primer and a J-beta primer mix, a second PCR was run for roughly 6 to 11 cycles. The template-switch adaptor was a 5' adaptor with 12 random nucleotides. It tagged each cDNA molecule. TCRdb processed the 5' RACE reads anew with MiXCR; each CDR3 protein has one entry. The data show 700,000 to 800,000 distinct CDR3 sequences, with more than 40% seen just once and roughly 19% held by the top ten. CDR3 size: 12 residues. Per the germline V gene, CDR1 is ENHRY and CDR2 is SYGVKD. Trimming shortened V by 0 bases and J by 8 bases, and 5 bases separated the two germline ends.

The chain joins TRBV10-3 to TRBJ1-5, with D unresolved. The source is a woman aged 60-70 years in good health. The sequenced sample consisted of blood. For the CDR3, the DNA is TGTGCCATCAGTGAGTCGGCAGAGCCCCAGCATTTT. Its translation is CAISESAEPQHF.